A selection of T cell receptor beta chains follows, all from one sample in a study of blood T cell repertoires in COVID-19. Clones were read by immunoSEQ multiplex PCR, and TCRdb kept only the in-frame ones, dropping some. The sample includes hundreds of thousands of clones, 85% to 90% of them seen just once. Sequencing was carried out using peripheral blood. Every receptor here comes from a woman in her twenties or thirties with acute or convalescent COVID-19. Both conserved end residues are part of each CDR3. Each record gives: J gene, D gene, clone size, V gene, CDR3 DNA, CDR3 protein. A D gene is named only where the DNA matches it firmly. Where a row states a size, it is once, few, many or the class of an expanded clone; other rows omit it.

j_gene: TRBJ1-5
d_gene: .
abundance: .
v_gene: TRBV28
CDR3nt: TGTGCCAGCAGTAAGACAGACGGAAAAGATCAGCCCCAGCATTTT
CDR3aa: CASSKTDGKDQPQHF

j_gene: TRBJ2-7
d_gene: .
abundance: .
v_gene: TRBV18
CDR3nt: TGTGCCAGCTCACCACCAAAGGACGGACAGAGGACCCACGAGCAGTACTTC
CDR3aa: CASSPPKDGQRTHEQYF

j_gene: TRBJ1-5
d_gene: TRBD1
abundance: .
v_gene: TRBV3-1/TRBV3-2
CDR3nt: TGTGCCAGCAGCCACGGACAGGAGGGCAATCAGCCCCAGCATTTT
CDR3aa: CASSHGQEGNQPQHF

j_gene: TRBJ2-1
d_gene: TRBD1
abundance: .
v_gene: TRBV11-1
CDR3nt: TGTGCCAGCAGCCACCGGACAGGGGGCCGGAATGAGCAGTTCTTC
CDR3aa: CASSHRTGGRNEQFF

j_gene: TRBJ1-1
d_gene: .
abundance: .
v_gene: TRBV7-3
CDR3nt: TGTGCCAGCAGCCCGTCGTGGGGGCCCTACACTGAAGCTTTCTTT
CDR3aa: CASSPSWGPYTEAFF

j_gene: TRBJ2-3
d_gene: .
abundance: many
v_gene: TRBV2
CDR3nt: TGTGCCAGCAGCCTCCGGGAGGATACGCAGTATTTT
CDR3aa: CASSLREDTQYF

j_gene: TRBJ1-6
d_gene: .
abundance: .
v_gene: TRBV19
CDR3nt: TGTGCCAGTAGTGGAACAGGGTTGTCACCCCTCCACTTT
CDR3aa: CASSGTGLSPLHF

j_gene: TRBJ2-7
d_gene: .
abundance: .
v_gene: TRBV28
CDR3nt: TGTGCCAGCAGTTCTCATCAAACCGGGACACTCTCCTACGAGCAGTACTTC
CDR3aa: CASSSHQTGTLSYEQYF

j_gene: TRBJ2-3
d_gene: TRBD2
abundance: .
v_gene: TRBV5-1
CDR3nt: TGCGCCAGCGGACCGCTAGCGGGGGGGCAAGATACGCAGTATTTT
CDR3aa: CASGPLAGGQDTQYF

j_gene: TRBJ2-7
d_gene: .
abundance: .
v_gene: TRBV5-1
CDR3nt: TGCGCCAGCATCCAAGTTCCGGGAAATCACGAGCAGTACTTC
CDR3aa: CASIQVPGNHEQYF

j_gene: TRBJ1-5
d_gene: TRBD1
abundance: .
v_gene: TRBV2
CDR3nt: TGTGCCAGCAGTTCGACAGGGGGTCGTCAGCCCCAGCATTTT
CDR3aa: CASSSTGGRQPQHF

j_gene: TRBJ1-1
d_gene: .
abundance: few
v_gene: TRBV5-1
CDR3nt: TGCGCCAGCAGTCCGGGGGGGACCATGAACACTGAAGCTTTCTTT
CDR3aa: CASSPGGTMNTEAFF

j_gene: TRBJ2-3
d_gene: TRBD1
abundance: few
v_gene: TRBV2
CDR3nt: TGTGCCAGCAGGGGGACAGGGAGCACAGATACGCAGTATTTT
CDR3aa: CASRGTGSTDTQYF

j_gene: TRBJ2-5
d_gene: .
abundance: .
v_gene: TRBV19
CDR3nt: TGTGCCACCCAAGGGAGGAACCGGGGGACCCAGTACTTC
CDR3aa: CATQGRNRGTQYF

j_gene: TRBJ2-2
d_gene: .
abundance: .
v_gene: TRBV24-1
CDR3nt: TGTGCCACCAGTGATTACCGGGTAGGCGGGGAGCTGTTTTTT
CDR3aa: CATSDYRVGGELFF

j_gene: TRBJ2-1
d_gene: .
abundance: .
v_gene: TRBV5-1
CDR3nt: TGCGCCAGCAGCTTGGCCTACGGGGTCTCCTACAATGAGCAGTTCTTC
CDR3aa: CASSLAYGVSYNEQFF

j_gene: TRBJ2-7
d_gene: .
abundance: few
v_gene: TRBV5-1
CDR3nt: TGCGCCAGCAGCTTGACAGGGATGAGCTCCTACGAGCAGTACTTC
CDR3aa: CASSLTGMSSYEQYF

j_gene: TRBJ2-1
d_gene: TRBD2
abundance: .
v_gene: TRBV19
CDR3nt: TGTGCCAGTACCCTCGGCGGGGGGACCTACAATGAGCAGTTCTTC
CDR3aa: CASTLGGGTYNEQFF

j_gene: TRBJ2-1
d_gene: TRBD2
abundance: .
v_gene: TRBV30
CDR3nt: TGTGCCGGACGGGGGGGGTGGTATGAGCAGTTCTTC
CDR3aa: CAGRGGWYEQFF

j_gene: TRBJ2-7
d_gene: .
abundance: .
v_gene: TRBV18
CDR3nt: TGTGCCAGCTCACCTAACAGGGAAAACTACGAGCAGTACTTC
CDR3aa: CASSPNRENYEQYF

j_gene: TRBJ2-2
d_gene: .
abundance: once
v_gene: TRBV25-1
CDR3nt: TGTGCCAGCGGGGGGTTGGGACCCACCGGGGAGCTGTTTTTT
CDR3aa: CASGGLGPTGELFF

j_gene: TRBJ1-2
d_gene: .
abundance: .
v_gene: TRBV2
CDR3nt: TGTGCCAGCAGTGGTTCCCAAAATGGCTACACCTTC
CDR3aa: CASSGSQNGYTF

j_gene: TRBJ2-1
d_gene: TRBD2
abundance: .
v_gene: TRBV7-2
CDR3nt: TGTGCCAGCAGCTTAGGCCTAGCCGGGGGGGATGAGCAGTTCTTC
CDR3aa: CASSLGLAGGDEQFF

j_gene: TRBJ1-5
d_gene: TRBD1
abundance: few
v_gene: TRBV4-1
CDR3nt: TGCGCCAGCAGCCGCTGGACAGGGCTGGGCAATCAGCCCCAGCATTTT
CDR3aa: CASSRWTGLGNQPQHF

j_gene: TRBJ2-5
d_gene: .
abundance: .
v_gene: TRBV4-2
CDR3nt: TGTGCCAGCAGCCTCCTTCGGATGGGGCACGAGACCCAGTACTTC
CDR3aa: CASSLLRMGHETQYF

j_gene: TRBJ1-6
d_gene: TRBD1
abundance: .
v_gene: TRBV19
CDR3nt: TGTGCCAGTAGTATCATGAGGGCAGGGGGCTTGTCACCCCTCCACTTT
CDR3aa: CASSIMRAGGLSPLHF

j_gene: TRBJ1-3
d_gene: .
abundance: .
v_gene: TRBV5-5
CDR3nt: TGTGCCAGCAGCTTGGCCAAGATCTGGCGACATCGCTCTGGAAACACCATATATTTT
CDR3aa: CASSLAKIWRHRSGNTIYF

j_gene: TRBJ1-5
d_gene: TRBD1
abundance: .
v_gene: TRBV18
CDR3nt: TGTGCCAGCTCGGGACAGGGGGCAAATCAGCCCCAGCATTTT
CDR3aa: CASSGQGANQPQHF

j_gene: TRBJ1-3
d_gene: TRBD1
abundance: .
v_gene: TRBV2
CDR3nt: TGTGCCAGCACCACGGGACAGGGGGCTACTCCTGGAAACACCATATATTTT
CDR3aa: CASTTGQGATPGNTIYF

j_gene: TRBJ1-2
d_gene: TRBD1
abundance: .
v_gene: TRBV30
CDR3nt: TGTGCCTGGAGGGCAGGGGGGAACTATGGCTACACCTTC
CDR3aa: CAWRAGGNYGYTF

j_gene: TRBJ1-2
d_gene: .
abundance: .
v_gene: TRBV5-1
CDR3nt: TGCGCCAGCAGCTTGGAGGGGCAGATCTATGGCTACACCTTC
CDR3aa: CASSLEGQIYGYTF

j_gene: TRBJ2-1
d_gene: TRBD1
abundance: .
v_gene: TRBV7-3
CDR3nt: TGTGCCAGCAGCTTAGGACAGGCGTTGAACAATGAGCAGTTCTTC
CDR3aa: CASSLGQALNNEQFF

j_gene: TRBJ2-1
d_gene: TRBD1
abundance: .
v_gene: TRBV7-7
CDR3nt: TGTGCCAGCAGCCCCTCGGACAGGGTCGATGAGCAGTTCTTC
CDR3aa: CASSPSDRVDEQFF

j_gene: TRBJ1-2
d_gene: .
abundance: .
v_gene: TRBV6-5
CDR3nt: TGTGCCAGCAGTACAGGTTGGGGCTATGGCTACACCTTC
CDR3aa: CASSTGWGYGYTF

j_gene: TRBJ1-4
d_gene: .
abundance: .
v_gene: TRBV27
CDR3nt: TGTGCCAGCAGTCTAGACCGCCTTGGGAGGGAAAAACTGTTTTTT
CDR3aa: CASSLDRLGREKLFF

j_gene: TRBJ2-5
d_gene: TRBD1
abundance: .
v_gene: TRBV6-5
CDR3nt: TGTGCCAGCAGTTACACGGGACAGGGGATTGCGGAGACCCAGTACTTC
CDR3aa: CASSYTGQGIAETQYF

j_gene: TRBJ2-5
d_gene: .
abundance: .
v_gene: TRBV2
CDR3nt: TGTGCCGGACTCAGGGGTGGGGAACAGCAAGAGACCCAGTACTTC
CDR3aa: CAGLRGGEQQETQYF

j_gene: TRBJ2-1
d_gene: TRBD2
abundance: few
v_gene: TRBV9
CDR3nt: TGTGCCAGCAGCGTACTAGCGGGGGGGAATGAGCAGTTCTTC
CDR3aa: CASSVLAGGNEQFF

j_gene: TRBJ2-7
d_gene: .
abundance: .
v_gene: TRBV12-3/TRBV12-4
CDR3nt: TGTGCCAGCAGCCTCAGGATCTACGAGCAGTACTTC
CDR3aa: CASSLRIYEQYF

j_gene: TRBJ2-7
d_gene: .
abundance: .
v_gene: TRBV12-3/TRBV12-4
CDR3nt: TGTGCCAGCAGTATCCAGGCAAGCGAGCAGTACTTC
CDR3aa: CASSIQASEQYF

j_gene: TRBJ1-2
d_gene: .
abundance: .
v_gene: TRBV12-3/TRBV12-4
CDR3nt: TGTGCCAGCGGGAACGGGGAGACCACCTTC
CDR3aa: CASGNGETTF

j_gene: TRBJ1-5
d_gene: TRBD1
abundance: .
v_gene: TRBV9
CDR3nt: TGTGCCAGCAGCCCGACAGGGTATCAGCCCCAGCATTTT
CDR3aa: CASSPTGYQPQHF

j_gene: TRBJ2-5
d_gene: TRBD2
abundance: .
v_gene: TRBV5-4
CDR3nt: TGTGCCAGCAGCCCCCCCGGGCTAGCGGGCACCCAAGAGACCCAGTACTTC
CDR3aa: CASSPPGLAGTQETQYF

j_gene: TRBJ1-1
d_gene: .
abundance: .
v_gene: TRBV27
CDR3nt: TGTGCCAGCAGACAATACCCAGTAAACACTGAAGCTTTCTTT
CDR3aa: CASRQYPVNTEAFF

j_gene: TRBJ2-5
d_gene: .
abundance: .
v_gene: TRBV2
CDR3nt: TGTGCCAGCAGCCCCCTGAGGGAGACCCAGTACTTC
CDR3aa: CASSPLRETQYF

j_gene: TRBJ1-2
d_gene: .
abundance: .
v_gene: TRBV10-3
CDR3nt: TGTGCCATCAGTGTAGAGGGCGAGGATGGCTACACCTTC
CDR3aa: CAISVEGEDGYTF

j_gene: TRBJ1-1
d_gene: .
abundance: once
v_gene: TRBV2
CDR3nt: TGTGCCAGCAGTGAAGCGTGGGGGGGGCGTCGAACTGAAGCTTTCTTT
CDR3aa: CASSEAWGGRRTEAFF

j_gene: TRBJ2-2
d_gene: .
abundance: few
v_gene: TRBV7-9
CDR3nt: TGTGCCAGCAGCCCCCAGTTGGCCGGGGAGCTGTTTTTT
CDR3aa: CASSPQLAGELFF

j_gene: TRBJ2-5
d_gene: .
abundance: .
v_gene: TRBV14
CDR3nt: TGTGCCAGCAGCCAAGTGGCCGGGGAGACCCAGTACTTC
CDR3aa: CASSQVAGETQYF

j_gene: TRBJ1-4
d_gene: .
abundance: .
v_gene: TRBV5-1
CDR3nt: TGCGCCAGCAGCTTGGCCTCGACAGGAGCTAATGAAAAACTGTTTTTT
CDR3aa: CASSLASTGANEKLFF

j_gene: TRBJ1-1
d_gene: .
abundance: .
v_gene: TRBV6-1
CDR3nt: TGTGCCAGCAGTACTGATTGGTTGACTGAAGCTTTCTTT
CDR3aa: CASSTDWLTEAFF

j_gene: TRBJ2-1
d_gene: TRBD2
abundance: once
v_gene: TRBV5-6
CDR3nt: TGTGCCAGCAGCTTGGGGCTAGCGGGGAGCAATGAGCAGTTCTTC
CDR3aa: CASSLGLAGSNEQFF

j_gene: TRBJ1-2
d_gene: TRBD1
abundance: .
v_gene: TRBV28
CDR3nt: TGTGCCAGCAGTTTTCCGGGACAGGGTATTGGCTACACCTTC
CDR3aa: CASSFPGQGIGYTF

j_gene: TRBJ2-5
d_gene: .
abundance: .
v_gene: TRBV12-3/TRBV12-4
CDR3nt: TGTGCCAGCAGAACGGACAGTAAAGAGACCCAGTACTTC
CDR3aa: CASRTDSKETQYF